This T cell receptor (beta chain) comes out of a study of early T cells in non-severe SARS-CoV-2 infection. Study as a whole: The input, bulk RNA from unsorted whole blood, was sequenced, and chains were unpaired.

Individual cDNA molecules received unique molecular identifiers. TCRdb re-called the 5' RACE reads through MiXCR, storing one row per CDR3 protein. The sample shows around 63,000 distinct CDR3 sequences, approximately 6% of them seen only once. Overall study findings and caveats: Private and CD4 specificities were missed by VDJdb matching, which favored anti-spike CD8 responses.

The V gene's germline CDR1 is DFQATT and CDR2 SNEGSKA (reference sequence). The CDR3 contains 16 residues. V gave up 5 bases and J gave up 7 bases; unmatched junction bases: 13. This clonotype was picked up many times. Its antigen is currently unknown. The sequencing used whole blood, collected at baseline. The V and J genes are TRBV20-1 and TRBJ1-6, with 8 bases that match TRBD1. The source is an adult who was a healthcare worker with PCR-confirmed SARS-CoV-2 infection or an uninfected control (not recorded which). This CDR3 reads CSAHRTGMGLNSPLHF. The CDR3, as DNA: TGCAGTGCTCATCGGACAGGGATGGGGTTAAATTCACCCCTCCACTTT.